The count of the clone carrying this T cell receptor beta chain is one. The sample belongs to a study of blood T cell repertoires in COVID-19. The wider study: Collection of acute and convalescent COVID-19 samples took place in the United States, Italy and Spain. T cells, B-cell-depleted T cells, or PBMCs provided the cDNA or gDNA that served as material.

Original data processing: Using reference gene primer amplification, nucleated cell counts were estimated. Sequenced by immunoSEQ multiplex PCR; TCRdb stores in-frame clones only, minus some. V, J and clone size reflect that table, while D and trimming were determined from the DNA. The profile covers tens of thousands of clones, with 68% appearing a single time and about 8.8% taken by the ten largest. The germline gives CDR1 MNHEY, CDR2 SVGAGI. The CDR3 consists of 13 residues. The V end was cut by 5 bases, the J end by 10 bases, with 15 bases between. The V call is TRBV6-5, the J call TRBJ2-1; weak D call: TRBD1 (5 bases). Sequencing was performed on peripheral blood. The sequence was collected from a woman aged 70-85 years with acute or convalescent COVID-19. CDR3 region: CASSPPTRGEQFF. The DNA for the CDR3 is TGTGCCAGCAGTCCCCCCACAAGGGGAGAGCAGTTCTTC.